These T cell receptor beta chains were read from a single sample in a study of T cell clones after liver transplantation. The data were produced by immunoSEQ multiplex PCR, yet TCRdb's version contains in-frame clones alone and is incomplete. This sample yields about 72,000 clones, of which under 95% are seen a single time; roughly 2.5% belongs to the top ten. The material was CD4+ T cells from blood, obtained before liver transplant. These receptor sequences come from a human donor who received a liver transplant. CDR3s leave out the opening cysteine and the closing phenylalanine or tryptophan. Clone size is not always given. Where it is, it says once, few, many or a class for expanded clones.

J	size	V	CDR3
TRBJ1-6	once	TRBV15	ATSREVGTGVSPLH
TRBJ2-1	NA	TRBV5-1	ASSFGGEQF
TRBJ2-7	NA	TRBV11-2	ASSVSWGGSYEQY
TRBJ2-2	NA	TRBV9	ASSATTSGSSGELF
TRBJ2-1	NA	TRBV7-2	ASSLSSGSGNEQF
TRBJ1-5	NA	TRBV12-5	ASGPGGALSQPQH
TRBJ1-5	once	TRBV18	ASSPRALISNQPQH
TRBJ2-3	NA	TRBV30	AWSVPDTQY
TRBJ1-5	NA	TRBV5-5	ASSLWLANQPQH
TRBJ2-7	NA	TRBV5-1	ASSPYSDVSYEQY
TRBJ1-5	NA	TRBV9	ASSVSGSNQPQH
TRBJ2-1	NA	TRBV11-2	ASSLDGLPNEQF
TRBJ2-7	NA	TRBV5-4	ASSPSGGRAFDEQY
TRBJ2-7	NA	TRBV28	ASSAQGTLSYEQY
TRBJ2-3	NA	TRBV9	ASSVGAGGPADTQY
TRBJ2-2	NA	TRBV2	ASRPGKNTGELF
TRBJ2-2	few	TRBV5-1	ASSRSGTGNANTGELF
TRBJ1-2	NA	TRBV28	ASSQDRWGGYT
TRBJ1-3	NA	TRBV7-8	ASSSKWTGTDTIY
TRBJ2-3	NA	TRBV11-2	ASNDLSLETQY
TRBJ1-2	NA	TRBV27	ASRGWDGYT
TRBJ2-7	NA	TRBV30	AWSRNDYEQY
TRBJ1-1	NA	TRBV30	ASRVDRNTEAF
TRBJ2-1	NA	TRBV10-3	AINPGTSSYNEQF
TRBJ1-1	NA	TRBV27	ASRDSNMNTEAF
TRBJ1-1	NA	TRBV19	ASSSSPPPLNTEAF
TRBJ1-4	few	TRBV7-9	ASSSEVGGKLF
TRBJ2-7	once	TRBV7-3	ASSLIGQGNEQY
TRBJ1-3	NA	TRBV28	ASSLTVNSGNTIY
TRBJ1-2	NA	TRBV5-4	ASSLIGSSYGYT
TRBJ1-3	NA	TRBV6-5	ASSYGYSGNTIY
TRBJ2-1	NA	TRBV10-3	AINLLSEQF
TRBJ1-3	NA	TRBV30	AYMTEGNTIY
TRBJ2-2	NA	TRBV5-1	ASSLRDGGTGELF
TRBJ1-1	NA	TRBV18	ASSPLLGADNTEAF
TRBJ2-7	NA	TRBV6-5	ASSYLGQTYEQY
TRBJ2-3	NA	TRBV29-1	SVMGGLAGLSTDTQY
TRBJ1-5	NA	TRBV19	ASSMGEGGGNQPQH
TRBJ2-1	once	TRBV7-6	ASSLPLSEQF
TRBJ2-5	NA	TRBV18	ASSPPGGETQY
TRBJ2-7	NA	TRBV6-5	ASGPGGNRYEQY
TRBJ1-2	NA	TRBV5-1	ASSLGTGFGYT
TRBJ1-1	NA	TRBV5-1	ASSFGTGGTTEAF
TRBJ2-1	NA	TRBV7-9	ASSLISGRRGNEQF
TRBJ2-2	NA	TRBV4-3	ASRRQENTGELF
TRBJ1-1	NA	TRBV7-3	ASSRDRESLAF
TRBJ2-7	NA	TRBV6-6	ASSNREGRSYEQY
TRBJ1-4	NA	TRBV6-5	ASRDEVKKLF
TRBJ1-3	NA	TRBV5-1	ASSLWGGRPGNTIY
TRBJ2-1	NA	TRBV11-3	ASSITGTGLYNEQF
TRBJ2-3	NA	TRBV30	AWSVLAGGVNTQY
TRBJ1-5	NA	TRBV7-9	ASSLELGQGGQPQH
TRBJ2-3	NA	TRBV5-1	ASSSLGVTGTDTQY
TRBJ2-7	NA	TRBV18	ASSPDPTSYEQY
TRBJ2-1	once	TRBV2	ASSEILANVDEQF